Presented here are 22 T cell receptor beta chains from one specimen sequenced in a study of OX40 agonist ivuxolimab in advanced cancers. Produced via immunoSEQ multiplex PCR; TCRdb's table is partial and in-frame only. The sample includes 30,000 to 40,000 clones, more than 70% of them seen just once. The sequenced sample was CD4+ or CD8+ T cells sorted from blood, obtained in a trial of the OX40 agonist ivuxolimab. The receptors here all came from an adult with an advanced solid tumor such as melanoma, head and neck, liver or kidney cancer.

The chain links TRBV30 to TRBJ2-7, with 7 bases fitting TRBD1. Germline trimming cut 3 bases from V and 7 bases from J; bases unmatched to any gene: 9. Germline lookup yields CDR1 GTSNPN and CDR2 SVGIG (reference sequence). The CDR3 extends over 13 amino acids. CDR3 in DNA: TGTGCCTGGAGCCACAAAAGGGGGCAGGAGCAGTACTTC. It codes for CAWSHKRGQEQYF.

V is TRBV15 and J is TRBJ1-6, with D maybe TRBD1 (6 bases). This CDR3 is 14 amino acids long. Germline CDR1 reads LNHNV; CDR2 reads YYDKDF (reference sequence). The V end lost 3 bases, the J end lost 10 bases, and 13 bases lay between the germline ends. CDR3 nucleotide sequence: TGTGCCACCAGCAGCTCAGGGGCCGGATCACCCCTCCACTTT. This codes for CATSSSGAGSPLHF.

The chain links TRBV5-4 to TRBJ2-5; perhaps D is TRBD1 or TRBD2 (5 bases each). V lost 2 bases and J lost 0, with 8 bases in between. Germline CDR1 SGHNT, CDR2 YYREEE (reference sequence). The CDR3 runs 14 residues. Written as DNA, the CDR3 is TGTGCCAGCAGCTTATGGGGGTACCAAGAGACCCAGTACTTC. Its protein product is CASSLWGYQETQYF.

The chain employs TRBV19 and TRBJ2-1; 8 positions match TRBD2. The CDR3 is made up of 17 amino acids. V lost 5 bases to trimming and J lost 7 bases; unmatched junction nucleotides: 16. Germline V gene lookup returns CDR1 LNHDA and CDR2 SQIVND (reference sequence). The CDR3 DNA is TGTGCCAGTAGTTTAGGGATCGGGGGGGCCGCTCAAAATGAGCAGTTCTTC. It specifies CASSLGIGGAAQNEQFF.

V gene TRBV6-5 combines with J gene TRBJ2-6; D remains unclear. CDR3 length equals 14 residues. Trimming stripped 4 bases from V and 0 bases from J, with 4 bases between. The V gene's germline CDR1 is MNHEY and CDR2 SVGAGI. The CDR3 is CASSLYSGANVLTF. The CDR3 bases are TGTGCCAGCAGTTTGTACTCTGGGGCCAACGTCCTGACTTTC.

The chain couples TRBV27 to TRBJ2-3; 11 nucleotides match TRBD2. There are 18 residues in the CDR3. Trimming removed 6 bases from V and 4 bases from J; junction bases left unmatched: 15. The germline V gene has CDR1 MNHEY and CDR2 SMNVEV (reference sequence). Written as DNA, the CDR3 is TGTGCCAGCAGCCTTTTCTTCTTTAGCGGGGGGGGCGCAGATACGCAGTATTTT. Amino acid sequence: CASSLFFFSGGGADTQYF.

The chain employs TRBV6-5 and TRBJ1-1; no clear D gene. This CDR3 spans 14 amino acids. The V end lost 0 bases, the J end lost 3 bases, and 8 bases lay between the germline ends. Germline V lookup: CDR1 MNHEY, CDR2 SVGAGI. In nucleotides, the CDR3 is TGTGCCAGCAGTTACTCGGCCAGACACACTGAAGCTTTCTTT. Its translation: CASSYSARHTEAFF.

V and J are TRBV10-1 and TRBJ2-2; D gene unclear. V was cut by 7 bases and J by 4 bases, with 10 bases left in between. This CDR3 comprises 13 residues. Germline V lookup: CDR1 WNHNN, CDR2 SYGVQD (reference sequence). CDR3 bases: TGCGCCAGCACTCCAGAGAGCACCGGGGAGCTGTTTTTT. As protein: CASTPESTGELFF.

The rearrangement joins TRBV4-1 to TRBJ1-1; weak D call: TRBD1 (6 bases). Deletions cut 2 bases from V and 4 bases from J, with 8 bases between. CDR1 and CDR2 (germline): MGHRA, YSYEKL. The CDR3 covers 13 residues. CDR3 in DNA: TGCGCCAGCAGCCAACAGGGGATCACTGAAGCTTTCTTT. This sequence encodes CASSQQGITEAFF.

The rearrangement links TRBV7-2 to TRBJ1-5; tentatively, D is TRBD1 (5 bases). The CDR3 spans 15 residues. The germline V and J ends were trimmed by 5 bases and 6 bases, with 17 bases remaining between them. Germline CDR1 is SGHTA and CDR2 is FQGNSA. In DNA, the CDR3 is TGTGCCAGCAGCCGAAAGAGACAGAGCGGTCAGCCCCAGCATTTT. Its protein product is CASSRKRQSGQPQHF.

The CDR3 here is CASSYWAARSPYSYGYTF. CDR3 nucleotide sequence: TGTGCCAGCAGCTACTGGGCGGCTCGCTCCCCCTACTCGTATGGCTACACCTTC. The J gene is TRBJ1-2, the V gene TRBV7-9; D is undetermined. Germline assignment: CDR1 SEHNR and CDR2 FQNEAQ (reference sequence). Trimming stripped 4 bases from V and 5 bases from J, with 26 bases between. The CDR3 is 18 amino acids.

This sequence joins TRBV19 and TRBJ2-7; D is perhaps TRBD2 (6 bases). The CDR3 totals 14 residues. CDR1 and CDR2 (germline): LNHDA, SQIVND (reference sequence). V dropped 5 bases and J dropped 3 bases, with 14 bases sitting between them. The CDR3 loop is CASSGAGRDYEQYF. Written as DNA, the CDR3 is TGTGCCAGTAGTGGAGCCGGGCGGGACTACGAGCAGTACTTC. The full variable domain, in which reference TRBV19 and TRBJ2-7 provide the parts outside the CDR3, is DGGITQSPKYLFRKEGQNVTLSCEQNLNHDAMYWYRQDPGQGLRLIYYSQIVNDFQKGDIAEGYSVSREKKESFPLTVTSAQKNPTAFYLCASSGAGRDYEQYFGPGTRLTVT.

This chain connects TRBV27 to TRBJ1-3, with unresolved D. The CDR3 consists of 14 residues. V dropped 0 bases and J dropped 0 bases, with 3 bases sitting between them. CDR1 is MNHEY, CDR2 SMNVEV, per germline (reference sequence). The CDR3 reads CASSLSNSGNTIYF. CDR3 DNA: TGTGCCAGCAGTTTATCTAACTCTGGAAACACCATATATTTT.

The chain joins TRBV27 to TRBJ2-7; tentatively, D is TRBD2 (5 bases). V gave up 4 bases and J gave up 6 bases, with 10 bases separating them. Germline V gene lookup returns CDR1 MNHEY and CDR2 SMNVEV (reference sequence). The CDR3 extends over 12 amino acids. This chain's CDR3 is CASSYFRGEQYF. CDR3 nucleotide sequence: TGTGCCAGCAGTTATTTCCGGGGCGAGCAGTACTTC.

This clone has only a few counts. The J gene is TRBJ2-2, the V gene TRBV27; D might be TRBD2 (5 bases). The CDR3 is 12 residues long. CDR1 and CDR2 from the germline V gene are MNHEY and SMNVEV (reference sequence). V dropped 6 bases and J dropped 8 bases, with 10 bases sitting between them. The CDR3 DNA reads as TGTGCCAGCAGGGAGGACGCAGGGGAGCTGTTTTTT. Protein product: CASREDAGELFF.

This clone is a singleton in its sample. The chain employs TRBV20-1 and TRBJ1-2, with D possibly matching TRBD1 (5 bases). The ends were cut back, 6 bases at V and 8 bases at J, with 13 bases in the middle. Per germline, CDR1 DFQATT and CDR2 SNEGSKA (reference sequence). CDR3 length: 11 residues. CDR3 nucleotide sequence: TGCAGTGCCAGCGGGGCTTACGGCTACACCTTC. It codes for CSASGAYGYTF.

The genes are TRBV19 and TRBJ1-5; D not resolved. V was trimmed by 1 base and J by 6 bases, leaving 4 bases between them. Germline V gene data show CDR1 as LNHDA and CDR2 as SQIVND (reference sequence). The CDR3 loop spans 12 amino acids. The CDR3 bases are TGTGCCAGTAGTATAGCGGGTCAGCCCCAGCATTTT. Its translation is CASSIAGQPQHF.

The J gene is TRBJ2-7, the V gene TRBV7-9; D is uncertain. Trimming took off 5 bases at V and 3 bases at J, with 11 bases between the two ends. From germline, CDR1 is SEHNR and CDR2 FQNEAQ (reference sequence). This CDR3 contains 13 residues. The CDR3: CASSPPSGYEQYF. The CDR3 DNA sequence: TGTGCCAGCAGCCCCCCATCGGGCTACGAGCAGTACTTC.

The table lists this clone with a count of one. The rearrangement links TRBV6-6 to TRBJ1-6, with D uncertain. The germline V gene has CDR1 MNHNY and CDR2 SVGAGI (reference sequence). This CDR3 has 14 residues. Trimming stripped 7 bases from V and 8 bases from J, with 15 bases between. CDR3 nucleotide sequence: TGTGCCAGCATCCTCGAGGGTGTCGATTCACCCCTCCACTTT. Protein sequence: CASILEGVDSPLHF.

The V call is TRBV19, the J call TRBJ2-1; perhaps TRBD2 as D (6 bases). V was shortened by 4 bases and J by 4 bases, with 11 bases between the two germline ends. CDR1 is LNHDA and CDR2 is SQIVND in the germline V gene (reference sequence). The CDR3 consists of 14 residues. CDR3 nucleotide sequence: TGTGCCAGTAGTAAAACTAGCAGTTACAATGAGCAGTTCTTC. Amino acid sequence: CASSKTSSYNEQFF.

This clone appeared once. The rearrangement joins TRBV7-8 to TRBJ2-7, with TRBD2 matching 11 bases. The V segment lost 5 bases and the J segment 3 bases; nucleotides outside the gene matches: 6. CDR1 is SGHVS and CDR2 is FQNEAQ in the germline V gene. The CDR3 runs 15 residues. The CDR3 nucleotides are TGTGCCAGCAGCCAACTAGCGGGAGAGAACTACGAGCAGTACTTC. Translation gives CASSQLAGENYEQYF.

In this sample, this clone turned up once. The rearrangement uses TRBV4-1 and TRBJ1-5; the D is unclear. Germline CDR1 MGHRA, CDR2 YSYEKL. The V gene lost 1 base and the J gene lost 0 bases, with 13 bases spanning the gap. This CDR3 has 17 amino acids. For the CDR3, the DNA is TGCGCCAGCAGCCAAGTTTTAGGCCGGATTAGCAATCAGCCCCAGCATTTT. Translated: CASSQVLGRISNQPQHF.